Listed below are T cell receptor beta chains from one sample, sequenced in a study of T-cell reconstitution after alpha-beta-depleted transplantation in children. Via MiXCR, TCRdb re-called the PCR reads, giving one row per CDR3 protein. Seen here are 95,000 to 150,000 distinct CDR3 sequences, roughly 23% observed once, and the top ten hold more than 9%. The sequenced sample was PBMCs, mostly from graft donor cells, obtained 180 days after TCRalphabeta/CD19-depleted stem cell transplant. The receptors were gathered from a male patient between 2 and 15 years old who had a stem cell transplant for chronic granulomatous disease, so the T cells may come from the graft donor. The CDR3 runs from the conserved cysteine through the conserved F or W. The order of the fields is V gene, D gene, clone size, J gene, CDR3 protein, CDR3 DNA. The D gene is left open where the match is weak. Size is omitted from some rows. Given values are once, few, many or a class for expanded clones.

TRBV4-2	-	-	TRBJ2-7	CASSQQGPVNEQYF	TGTGCCAGCAGCCAACAGGGGCCTGTTAACGAGCAGTACTTC
TRBV3-1	TRBD1	-	TRBJ1-2	CASSPRDRSNYGYTF	TGTGCCAGCAGCCCTCGGGACAGGTCGAACTATGGCTACACCTTC
TRBV29-1	-	many	TRBJ1-2	CSVYIYPGPGEYGYTF	TGCAGCGTTTATATTTACCCCGGGCCAGGCGAATATGGCTACACCTTC
TRBV12-3/TRBV12-4	-	many	TRBJ2-5	CASSYEETQYF	TGTGCCAGCAGTTACGAAGAGACCCAGTACTTC
TRBV28	TRBD1	many	TRBJ2-6	CASSSTGAGANVLTF	TGTGCCAGCAGTTCGACAGGGGCTGGGGCCAACGTCCTGACTTTC
TRBV7-2	-	-	TRBJ1-1	CASSLTGVEAFF	TGTGCCAGCAGCTTAACAGGTGTTGAAGCTTTCTTT
TRBV29-1	-	few	TRBJ1-2	CSVATGTYGYTF	TGCAGCGTGGCCACAGGGACCTATGGCTACACCTTC
TRBV19	TRBD2	-	TRBJ2-1	CASSTASGAYNEQFF	TGTGCCAGTAGTACCGCTAGCGGGGCCTACAATGAGCAGTTCTTC
TRBV5-1	-	-	TRBJ2-6	CASRPSYSGANVLTF	TGCGCCAGCCGACCAAGCTACTCTGGGGCCAACGTCCTGACTTTC
TRBV7-3	-	-	TRBJ2-1	CASSNLGGLNNEQFF	TGTGCCAGCAGCAATCTGGGGGGGCTAAACAATGAGCAGTTCTTC